This T cell receptor (beta chain) was captured in a study of siplizumab effects on memory and regulatory T cells. Assay used: immunoSEQ multiplex PCR; TCRdb lists only in-frame clones, some missing. The profile shows more than 75,000 clones, 95% to 97% of them singletons. The study, taken as a whole, reports: Sequences below about 10^-5 frequency were poorly captured. As a result, only a minor fraction of alloreactive clones mapped to unstimulated subsets. In unstimulated cells, naive T cells appeared more diverse than memory T cells and seemed major alloresponse contributors. Assignment of a naive or memory phenotype failed for roughly 75-95% of the proliferating CD4+ or CD8+ clones. The study did not confirm that proliferating Tregs from siplizumab cultures were suppressive.

Germline V CDR1 and CDR2: LNHDA, SQIVND (reference sequence). This CDR3 comprises 16 residues. About this clone: The antigen is not known.

The sequence was obtained from a human donor in good health. Sequencing was done on a sample of naive CD4+ T cells sorted from blood. This chain links TRBV19 with TRBJ2-1; 12 bases map to TRBD2. CDR3 nucleotide sequence: TGTGCTACCGGGACAGGACTAGCGGGGCCCTACAATGAGCAGTTCTTC. Protein product: CATGTGLAGPYNEQFF.